What follows are 29 T cell receptor beta chains derived from one specimen sequenced in a study of T-cell memory formation after mild COVID-19. TCRdb used MiXCR to reprocess the 5' RACE reads, holding one entry per CDR3 protein. The repertoire holds some 88,000 distinct CDR3 sequences, with 20% to 30% as singletons. Sequenced material: PBMCs or a T cell subset sorted from them (not recorded which). The receptors stem from a man younger than 35 who had mild COVID-19 (a few samples of this study predate the infection). Cell type and time point are not known.

This clonotype showed up just a few times. The chain joins TRBV11-2 to TRBJ2-7, with 7 bases matching TRBD1. The CDR3 length is 14 residues. Germline CDR1 is SGHAT and CDR2 is FQNNGV. Unmatched junction bases numbered 6, after V lost 5 bases and J lost 2 bases. The CDR3, as DNA: TGTGCCAGCAGCCCCTGGGACAGAGCCTACGAGCAGTACTTC. Its protein product is CASSPWDRAYEQYF.

For the CDR3, the DNA is TGTGCCAGCAGTGCAACCGGACAGGGGAACTCCTACGAGCAGTACGTC. Translation: CASSATGQGNSYEQYV. The V gene is TRBV28, the J gene TRBJ2-7; 9 bases align to TRBD1. This CDR3 is 16 amino acids long. V lost 5 bases and J lost 0; bases outside the gene matches: 8. CDR1 is MDHEN, CDR2 SYDVKM, per germline.

CDR3 sequence: CASSGGQMNTGELFF. The CDR3 coding sequence is TGTGCCAGCAGTGGCGGACAGATGAACACCGGGGAGCTGTTTTTT. This chain links TRBV7-6 with TRBJ2-2, with D tentatively TRBD1 (6 bases). This CDR3 region has 15 residues. Germline V gene data show CDR1 as SGHVS and CDR2 as FNYEAQ. V gave up 6 bases and J gave up 1 base, with 12 bases separating them.

This clonotype has a handful of counts. The rearrangement joins TRBV12-3 or TRBV12-4 to TRBJ2-3, with 11 bases fitting TRBD2. The J segment lost 2 bases and the V segment lost 4 bases, leaving 20 bases of the junction unmatched. The CDR3 has 21 amino acids. This chain's CDR3 is CASSSKEAGLAETLYTDTQYF. The CDR3 coding sequence is TGTGCCAGCAGTTCAAAAGAGGCGGGACTAGCGGAGACCCTATACACAGATACGCAGTATTTT.

This clonotype was seen only a few times. The CDR3 nucleotides are TGTGCCAGCAGTACTGAAAAACTGTTTTTT. Translating gives CASSTEKLFF. The chain employs TRBV6-2 or TRBV6-3 and TRBJ1-4; D remains unclear. The germline CDR1 and CDR2 sequences are MNHEY and SVGEGT. The CDR3 has 10 residues. Trimming removed 5 bases at V and 7 bases at J, with 2 bases between.

The CDR3 loop reads CASSDSAGATNGYTF. In DNA form, the CDR3 reads TGTGCCAGCAGTGACTCGGCGGGGGCTACGAATGGCTACACCTTC. The chain recombines TRBV6-4 with TRBJ1-2; possibly TRBD1 for D (6 bases). Per germline, CDR1 MRHNA and CDR2 SNTAGT. Trimming shortened V by 0 bases and J by 6 bases, and 14 bases separated the two germline ends. This CDR3 contains 15 residues.

The table lists this clonotype with a few counts. J is TRBJ2-2 and V is TRBV12-5; 7 bases agree with TRBD2. The CDR3 consists of 14 residues. Trimming took 6 bases from V and 3 from J; bases not matched to a gene: 4. Germline V gene sequence: CDR1 LGHNT, CDR2 FRNRAP. In nucleotides, the CDR3 is TGTGCTAGTGGCAGCGGGGTCGACACCGGGGAGCTGTTTTTT. Encoded protein: CASGSGVDTGELFF.

V and J are TRBV9 and TRBJ2-7; D possibly uses TRBD1 or TRBD2 (6 bases each). This CDR3 comprises 17 residues. The V and J ends lost 4 bases and 3 bases respectively, with 23 bases between them. Per germline, CDR1 SGDLS and CDR2 YYNGEE. The CDR3 nucleotides are TGTGCCAGCAGCCGAGGGGGTATGGGGGGCGCCTACTACGAGCAGTACTTC. Its translation: CASSRGGMGGAYYEQYF.

The chain carries TRBV7-9 and TRBJ2-3, with D uncertain. In germline, CDR1 is SEHNR, CDR2 FQNEAQ (reference sequence). V lost 5 bases to trimming and J lost 1 base, with 10 bases between them. This CDR3 spans 14 amino acids. CDR3 DNA: TGTGCCAGCAGCCCGGTTAGGGGCACAGATACGCAGTATTTT. Amino acids: CASSPVRGTDTQYF.

The chain joins TRBV2 to TRBJ2-3; the match to TRBD1 covers 7 bases. Looked up from germline, CDR1 is SNHLY and CDR2 is FYNNEI. The J segment lost 0 bases and the V segment lost 8 bases, leaving 11 bases of the junction unmatched. The CDR3 runs to 16 residues. CDR3 bases: TGTGCCAGCCAACCGGGACAGATATCTAGCACAGATACGCAGTATTTT. Amino acids: CASQPGQISSTDTQYF.

This clonotype was counted a few times. V is TRBV7-2 and J is TRBJ2-3; D is ambiguous. The CDR3 length is 18 residues. Trimming removed 8 bases from V and 0 bases from J, with 24 bases in between. The germline V gene encodes CDR1 SGHTA and CDR2 FQGNSA. The CDR3: CASLPLGQPLASTDTQYF. CDR3 DNA: TGTGCCAGCCTTCCGTTGGGCCAGCCCCTCGCTAGCACAGATACGCAGTATTTT.

V and J are TRBV5-5 and TRBJ2-7; possible D gene TRBD1, 6 bases. CDR1 is SGHKS and CDR2 is YYEKEE in the germline V gene (reference sequence). The V and J ends lost 5 bases and 3 bases respectively, with 6 bases between them. CDR3 length: 11 amino acids. The CDR3 DNA sequence: TGTGCCAGCAGGGACAGCTACGAGCAGTACGTC. Protein product: CASRDSYEQYV.

The chain is built from TRBV19 and TRBJ2-6; 8 positions match TRBD2. V lost 2 bases, J lost 4 bases, and 7 bases stayed unmatched. This CDR3 is 17 amino acids long. CDR1 and CDR2 from the germline V gene are LNHDA and SQIVND (reference sequence). The CDR3 region is CASSIPFGGAGANVLTF. CDR3 coding DNA: TGTGCCAGTAGTATACCCTTCGGGGGGGCAGGGGCCAACGTCCTGACTTTC.

The chain uses TRBV29-1 and TRBJ1-4, with D uncertain. This CDR3 has 15 amino acids. CDR1 and CDR2 (germline): SQVTM, ANQGSEA. Trimming stripped 4 bases from V and 0 bases from J, with 12 bases between. The CDR3 DNA reads as TGCAGCGTTGGAGGCAGGTCAGCAACTAATGAAAAACTGTTTTTT. Protein: CSVGGRSATNEKLFF.

This clonotype appeared a single time. V gene TRBV19 combines with J gene TRBJ1-5; D call uncertain. Germline V gene data show CDR1 as LNHDA and CDR2 as SQIVND (reference sequence). The CDR3 is made up of 14 amino acids. With 6 bases removed from V and 2 bases from J, the gap between germline ends came to 11 bases. CDR3 in DNA: TGTGCCAGTAGCGTCGGGGTGGGCAATCAGCCCCAGCATTTT. It encodes CASSVGVGNQPQHF.

The genes are TRBV29-1 and TRBJ1-1; the match to TRBD1 covers 7 bases. CDR1 SQVTM and CDR2 ANQGSEA come from the germline V gene. This CDR3 spans 14 amino acids. J was trimmed by 4 bases and V by 3 bases; bases with no gene match: 8. DNA for the CDR3: TGCAGCGTTGACCCCGGGACAGTACGCACTGAAGCTTTCTTT. It translates to CSVDPGTVRTEAFF.

This clonotype has a handful of counts. The chain has TRBV7-6 and TRBJ2-2, with TRBD1 identical over 10 bases. The ends lost 4 bases at V and 3 bases at J; junction bases unmatched: 5. The CDR3 contains 16 residues. Germline V CDR1 and CDR2: SGHVS, FNYEAQ. The CDR3 bases are TGTGCCAGCAGCTGGACCGGGACAGGGGACACCGGGGAGCTGTTTTTT. It is translated as CASSWTGTGDTGELFF.

V and J are TRBV15 and TRBJ2-5; 7 bases map to TRBD1. Per germline, CDR1 LNHNV and CDR2 YYDKDF (reference sequence). Trimming at V came to 5 bases and at J to 5 bases, leaving 8 bases not matched to a gene. The CDR3 covers 14 residues. The CDR3 coding sequence is TGTGCCACCAGCGGTCAGGGGGTGAGGGAGACCCAGTACTTC. Translation gives CATSGQGVRETQYF.

This clonotype was found many times. The chain employs TRBV15 and TRBJ2-1; 8 bases fit TRBD2. Losses at the gene ends were 6 bases for V and 2 bases for J; bases not matched to a gene: 6. The CDR3 extends over 15 amino acids. Germline CDR1 reads LNHNV; CDR2 reads YYDKDF (reference sequence). The CDR3 DNA follows: TGTGCCACCAGTTCCGGGGGGGCCCCCTACAATGAGCAGTTCTTC. It translates to CATSSGGAPYNEQFF.

This clonotype occurred a few times. The genes are TRBV4-3 and TRBJ2-6; D not certain. CDR3 length: 17 amino acids. Between the trimmed V and J ends, which lost 0 bases and 0 bases, there was a span of 9 bases. CDR1 and CDR2 (germline): LGHNA, YSLEER. CDR3 in amino acids: CASSQDKPSSGANVLTF. In DNA form, the CDR3 reads TGCGCCAGCAGCCAAGATAAACCGAGCTCTGGGGCCAACGTCCTGACTTTC.

This clonotype was seen more than once but under ten times. J is TRBJ2-3 and V is TRBV11-2; 8 bases line up with TRBD2. The CDR3 runs 17 residues. Trimming cost V 1 base and J 1 base; bases outside gene matches: 7. From germline, CDR1 is SGHAT and CDR2 FQNNGV. The CDR3 DNA is TGTGCCAGCAGCTTAGGAGTGAGAGCGGGGGGCACAGATACGCAGTATTTT. This gives the protein CASSLGVRAGGTDTQYF.

The V call is TRBV12-3 or TRBV12-4, the J call TRBJ1-1; no firm D call. V was clipped by 7 bases and J by 0 bases, with 9 bases between them. The CDR3 is 13 amino acids. The CDR3: CASIDTVNTEAFF. DNA for the CDR3: TGTGCCAGCATTGACACGGTGAACACTGAAGCTTTCTTT.

This clonotype was detected many times. V and J are TRBV7-9 and TRBJ2-2; D is unresolved. This CDR3 contains 10 residues. Germline V gives CDR1 SEHNR, CDR2 FQNEAQ (reference sequence). The V end lost 3 bases, the J end lost 10 bases, and 3 bases lay between the germline ends. CDR3 in amino acids: CASSFEELFF. CDR3 DNA: TGTGCCAGCAGCTTTGAGGAGCTGTTTTTT.

The rearrangement links TRBV12-3 or TRBV12-4 to TRBJ1-5, with a tentative D call TRBD1 (5 bases). The ends were cut back, 5 bases at V and 5 bases at J, with 13 bases in the middle. The CDR3 contains 14 residues. The DNA of the CDR3 is TGTGCCAGCAGTCCAACAGGAATCTATCAGCCCCAGCATTTT. Its translation: CASSPTGIYQPQHF.

There are a few counts of this clonotype. The gene calls are TRBV24-1 and TRBJ2-3; a possible D gene is TRBD1 (6 bases). Deletions cut 4 bases from V and 4 bases from J, with 11 bases between. Germline assignment: CDR1 KGHDR and CDR2 SFDVKD. This CDR3 contains 14 residues. CDR3 bases: TGTGCCACCAGTGACCATGACAGGTCAGATACGCAGTATTTT. This encodes CATSDHDRSDTQYF.

This clonotype has just a few counts. This chain links TRBV29-1 with TRBJ2-2; 7 bases agree with TRBD1. Losses at the gene ends were 6 bases for V and 4 bases for J; bases not matched to a gene: 5. CDR1 is SQVTM, CDR2 ANQGSEA, per germline. The length of the CDR3 is 13 residues. This CDR3 reads CSVTGRVTGELFF. In DNA form, the CDR3 reads TGCAGCGTGACAGGGCGGGTCACCGGGGAGCTGTTTTTT.

J is TRBJ1-1 and V is TRBV5-6; 11 bases map to TRBD1. The CDR3 runs 15 residues. The V segment lost 4 bases and the J segment 4 bases; nucleotides outside the gene matches: 6. CDR1 SGHDT and CDR2 YYEEEE come from the germline V gene. The CDR3 DNA reads as TGTGCCAGCAGCCTCGGGACAGGGGGTTTCACTGAAGCTTTCTTT. It is translated as CASSLGTGGFTEAFF.

The genes are TRBV28 and TRBJ1-6; weak D call: TRBD1 (5 bases). The CDR3 sequence is 15 residues long. Germline assignment: CDR1 MDHEN and CDR2 SYDVKM. Trimming cost V 1 base and J 7 bases, with 11 bases left between them. The CDR3 protein is CASSLLVGTNSPLHF. The CDR3 DNA is TGTGCCAGCAGTTTATTGGTAGGGACGAATTCACCCCTCCACTTT.

This clonotype appeared a single time. This chain joins TRBV28 and TRBJ2-7; D might be TRBD2 (6 bases). V lost 6 bases, J lost 2 bases, and 14 bases lay in between. CDR1 and CDR2 from the germline V gene are MDHEN and SYDVKM. The CDR3 spans 14 residues. CDR3 bases: TGTGCCAGCAGCTGGGGGGACGGACCCTACGAGCAGTACGTC. This encodes CASSWGDGPYEQYV.